The 24 T cell receptor beta chains below come from one sample, sequenced in a study of OX40 agonist ivuxolimab in advanced cancers. Data came from immunoSEQ multiplex PCR; TCRdb stores just in-frame clones and leaves some out. The sample has 95,000 to 100,000 clones, around 83% seen once. Sequencing was performed on CD4+ or CD8+ T cells sorted from blood, taken in a trial of the OX40 agonist ivuxolimab. These receptors came from an adult with an advanced solid tumor such as melanoma, head and neck, liver or kidney cancer.

The genes are TRBV7-3 and TRBJ2-2; D may be TRBD1 (6 bases). The CDR3 runs to 15 residues. V dropped 1 base and J dropped 4 bases, with 10 bases sitting between them. Germline CDR1 is SGHTA and CDR2 is FQGTGA. CDR3 sequence reads: CASSLMGRGTGELFF. CDR3 coding DNA: TGTGCCAGCAGCTTAATGGGCAGGGGCACCGGGGAGCTGTTTTTT.

The genes are TRBV4-1 and TRBJ2-3, with 7 bases matching TRBD2. Per the germline V gene, CDR1 is MGHRA and CDR2 is YSYEKL. V trimming: 3 bases; J trimming: 3 bases; junction bases outside the gene matches: 15. CDR3 size: 18 residues. For the CDR3, the DNA is TGCGCCAGCAGCCAGAGCCATCCTAGCGGCGGGATTACAGATACGCAGTATTTT. Residues: CASSQSHPSGGITDTQYF.

CDR3 bases: TGTGCCAGCAGTGAAATATTGGTGGGACAGGGTGGATACGAGCAGTACTTC. Its protein is CASSEILVGQGGYEQYF. The chain is built from TRBV6-1 and TRBJ2-7, with TRBD1 matching over 9 bases. CDR1 and CDR2 (germline): MNHNS, SASEGT. J lost 4 bases, V lost 2 bases, and 12 bases had no gene match. The CDR3 is made up of 17 amino acids.

V and J are TRBV7-2 and TRBJ2-1; D gene uncertain. V was clipped by 5 bases and J by 14 bases, with 19 bases between them. The CDR3 runs 13 residues. Germline assignment: CDR1 SGHTA and CDR2 FQGNSA. CDR3 sequence: CASSPATLSREFF. The CDR3 DNA is TGTGCCAGCAGCCCGGCCACTTTGAGTCGTGAGTTCTTC.

The gene calls are TRBV23-1 and TRBJ1-3; no definite D call. TRBV23-1 is reported as an ORF; its role is uncertain. CDR3 length: 14 residues. The V gene lost 4 bases and the J gene lost 5 bases, with 12 bases spanning the gap. The CDR3 DNA is TGCGCCAGCAGTCCACGGGCCCTGAGAAACACCATATATTTT. Its translation is CASSPRALRNTIYF.

As to this clone: The identical CDR3 is also encoded by other nucleotide sequences in the sample. This chain uses TRBV29-1 with TRBJ2-7, with D possibly being TRBD1 (6 bases). The V end lost 7 bases, the J end lost 4 bases, and 14 bases lay between the germline ends. Germline V gene sequence: CDR1 SQVTM, CDR2 ANQGSEA. The CDR3 runs to 12 residues. CDR3 coding DNA: TGCAGCGCAGCACAGGGTCCATACGAGCAGTACTTC. Amino acid sequence: CSAAQGPYEQYF.

This chain links TRBV28 with TRBJ2-3; D is ambiguous. Trimming left V 6 bases short and J 0 bases short, with 13 bases between. Germline CDR1 is MDHEN and CDR2 is SYDVKM. This CDR3 is built from 15 residues. The CDR3 protein is CASSPQAGSTDTQYF. The CDR3 nucleotides are TGTGCCAGCAGCCCTCAGGCCGGAAGCACAGATACGCAGTATTTT. The full variable domain, rest sourced from reference TRBV28 and TRBJ2-3, is DVKVTQSSRYLVKRTGEKVFLECVQDMDHENMFWYRQDPGLGLRLIYFSYDVKMKEKGDIPEGYSVSREKKERFSLILESASTNQTSMYLCASSPQAGSTDTQYFGPGTRLTVL.

This rearrangement joins TRBV9 to TRBJ2-1; 16 nucleotides match TRBD2. This CDR3 is built from 18 residues. Germline CDR1 is SGDLS and CDR2 is YYNGEE. V was pared by 0 bases and J by 9 bases, with 9 bases of the junction left unmatched. The CDR3 reads CASSVEPRGLAGGGEQFF. In nucleotides, the CDR3 is TGTGCCAGCAGCGTAGAACCGAGGGGACTAGCGGGAGGGGGTGAGCAGTTCTTC.

The V and J genes are TRBV19 and TRBJ2-1, with 9 bases that match TRBD2. The CDR3 runs 18 residues. CDR1 LNHDA and CDR2 SQIVND come from the germline V gene (reference sequence). V was pared by 3 bases and J by 7 bases, with 16 bases of the junction left unmatched. CDR3 DNA: TGTGCCAGTAGTATTTCGGCCTCCTGGCGGGGGGGAGCAAATGAGCAGTTCTTC. This encodes CASSISASWRGGANEQFF.

The chain couples TRBV11-2 to TRBJ2-3; D remains unclear. The length of the CDR3 is 13 residues. Germline lookup yields CDR1 SGHAT and CDR2 FQNNGV. V lost 2 bases and J lost 6, with 9 bases in between. CDR3 sequence: CASSLKRVDTQYF. For the CDR3, the DNA is TGTGCCAGCAGCTTAAAACGAGTTGATACGCAGTATTTT.

The CDR3 reads CASSESGQYGYTF. The CDR3 bases are TGTGCCAGCAGTGAAAGTGGACAGTATGGCTACACCTTC. The chain combines TRBV6-5 with TRBJ1-2; maybe TRBD1 (6 bases). CDR1 and CDR2 from the germline V gene are MNHEY and SVGAGI. V was pared by 5 bases and J by 5 bases, with 12 bases between. The CDR3 runs to 13 residues.

This chain uses TRBV19 with TRBJ1-5, with a weak D call TRBD1 (6 bases). In germline, CDR1 is LNHDA, CDR2 SQIVND (reference sequence). Trimming left V 2 bases short and J 3 bases short, with 8 bases between. This CDR3 has 14 amino acids. The CDR3 nucleotides read TGTGCCAGTAGTATATGGGACAACAATCAGCCCCAGCATTTT. The encoded protein is CASSIWDNNQPQHF.

The chain recombines TRBV9 with TRBJ1-1; no definite D call. Trimming took off 0 bases at V and 1 base at J, with 10 bases between the two ends. From germline, CDR1 is SGDLS and CDR2 YYNGEE. The CDR3 loop spans 15 amino acids. The CDR3 DNA is TGTGCCAGCAGCGTAGGAGGGTCCCGGAACACTGAAGCTTTCTTT. Translation gives CASSVGGSRNTEAFF.

CDR3 DNA sequence: TGTGCCAGCAGTTATCGGGCTAGCACAGATACGCAGTATTTT. The encoded protein is CASSYRASTDTQYF. This chain joins TRBV6-5 and TRBJ2-3; no reliable D call. The CDR3 has 14 amino acids. Germline V gene data show CDR1 as MNHEY and CDR2 as SVGAGI. The V end was cut by 3 bases, the J end by 0 bases, with 7 bases between.

The chain couples TRBV2 to TRBJ2-7; D may be TRBD1 or TRBD2 (5 bases each). V dropped 10 bases and J dropped 7 bases, with 26 bases sitting between them. Germline CDR1 is SNHLY and CDR2 is FYNNEI. There are 15 residues in the CDR3. The CDR3 region has the DNA TGTGCCATCAACATTTCCATACACCGGGACCGGGAGCAGTACTTC. Translated: CAINISIHRDREQYF.

This rearrangement joins TRBV6-1 to TRBJ2-1; D gene uncertain. There are 12 residues in the CDR3. The ends were cut back, 6 bases at V and 6 bases at J, with 9 bases in the middle. Germline V CDR1 and CDR2: MNHNS, SASEGT. In nucleotides, the CDR3 is TGTGCCAGCAGCAGACTGAGCAATGAGCAGTTCTTC. Translating it yields CASSRLSNEQFF.

CDR3 nucleotides: TGTGCCAGCAGCCCTGCTAGCGGGGTGCTTACCGGGGAGCTGTTTTTT. It encodes CASSPASGVLTGELFF. V usage is TRBV7-3 and J usage is TRBJ2-2, with 9 nucleotides matching TRBD2. Germline CDR1 is SGHTA and CDR2 is FQGTGA. V was pared by 5 bases and J by 5 bases, with 9 bases of the junction left unmatched. This CDR3 is built from 16 residues.

The chain links TRBV9 to TRBJ2-3; D gene unclear. Trimming shortened V by 4 bases and J by 2 bases, and 5 bases separated the two germline ends. The CDR3 loop spans 12 amino acids. Germline values: CDR1 SGDLS, CDR2 YYNGEE. The CDR3 coding sequence is TGTGCCAGCAGCCCCATCACAGATACGCAGTATTTT. It is translated as CASSPITDTQYF.

V is TRBV6-5 and J is TRBJ1-2, with D possibly matching TRBD1 (6 bases). The CDR3 has 13 amino acids. The germline V gene has CDR1 MNHEY and CDR2 SVGAGI. V gave up 6 bases and J gave up 2 bases, with 10 bases separating them. This CDR3 reads CASRPTGNYGYTF. DNA of the CDR3: TGTGCCAGCAGGCCCACAGGGAACTATGGCTACACCTTC.

This clone appeared a few times. The chain has TRBV19 and TRBJ1-1; D gene unclear. The CDR3 has 15 amino acids. Germline CDR1 is LNHDA and CDR2 is SQIVND (reference sequence). V was pared by 2 bases and J by 5 bases, with 15 bases between. CDR3 DNA sequence: TGTGCCAGTAGTATATTCCGGGGAGTATGGACTGAAGCTTTCTTT. It yields the protein CASSIFRGVWTEAFF.

The rearrangement links TRBV19 to TRBJ1-1, with TRBD1 matching over 7 bases. The V segment lost 9 bases and the J segment 4 bases; nucleotides outside the gene matches: 11. CDR1 and CDR2 from the germline V gene are LNHDA and SQIVND (reference sequence). There are 14 residues in the CDR3. CDR3 loop: CASGTAFSSTEAFF. The CDR3 bases are TGTGCCAGCGGGACAGCTTTTTCTTCCACTGAAGCTTTCTTT.

V gene TRBV5-1 combines with J gene TRBJ1-4, with a possible D match to TRBD1 (6 bases). The V end lost 4 bases, the J end lost 0 bases, and 13 bases lay between the germline ends. The CDR3 is made up of 16 amino acids. Germline values: CDR1 SGHRS, CDR2 YFSETQ. CDR3 amino acids: CASSGGTFATNEKLFF. For the CDR3, the DNA is TGCGCCAGCAGCGGCGGGACATTTGCAACTAATGAAAAACTGTTTTTT.

This chain links TRBV16 with TRBJ1-1; the match to TRBD1 covers 9 bases. The germline gives CDR1 KGHSY, CDR2 FQNENV. V lost 4 bases and J lost 1; bases outside the gene matches: 4. The CDR3 is made up of 15 amino acids. DNA for the CDR3: TGTGCCAGCAGCCTGGACAGGGGAACGAACACTGAAGCTTTCTTT. Translated: CASSLDRGTNTEAFF.

The CDR3 DNA sequence: TGTGCCAGCAGCGTCGCCGGGACAGCCGCTAATTCACCCCTCCACTTT. Its protein product is CASSVAGTAANSPLHF. The chain couples TRBV9 to TRBJ1-6; 7 nucleotides align to TRBD1. The J segment lost 6 bases and the V segment lost 2 bases, leaving 8 bases of the junction unmatched. There are 16 residues in the CDR3. The germline V gene encodes CDR1 SGDLS and CDR2 YYNGEE.